This T cell receptor (beta chain) was recorded in a study of T cells in Graves' hyperthyroidism and ophthalmopathy. Researchers took RNA transcripts and amplified the TCR beta CDR3 regions from them. TCR CDR3 regions were first amplified by RT-PCR with HTBI primers. TCRdb redid the calling of the multiplex PCR reads with MiXCR, one entry per CDR3 protein. The sample yields hundreds of thousands of distinct CDR3 sequences, 15% to 18% seen once. V dropped 5 bases and J dropped 7 bases, with 15 bases sitting between them. The CDR3 has 15 residues. Per germline, CDR1 MNHNS and CDR2 SASEGT. The receptor was isolated from a woman under 30 with Graves' hyperthyroidism. The sequencing input was blood. The chain employs TRBV6-1 and TRBJ1-6, with D possibly being TRBD1 (6 bases). The CDR3, as DNA: TGTGCCAGCAGTTACAGCGGACAGAAAAATTCACCCCTCCACTTT. Translating gives CASSYSGQKNSPLHF.